The 25 T cell receptor beta chains listed next were all sequenced from one sample in a study of identical twins (dated by TCRdb to about 2016). The method behind the library was 5' RACE. Instrument on record: Illumina HiSeq 2000. TCRdb applied fastp at Q25 and MiXCR to the public reads, then kept only in-frame beta chains. Each entry merges the rows of one CDR3 protein and shows their most common DNA and genes. The sample includes hundreds of thousands of distinct CDR3 sequences, with over 8.5% observed a single time. 0.75% to 1% of the sample is taken by the ten largest. These same records also appear under a second study, on yellow fever vaccine responses in identical twins.

Sequenced sample: PBMCs. All receptors derive from a woman aged 18-29 years in good health.

This chain joins TRBV10-3 and TRBJ2-5, with a weak D call TRBD2 (6 bases). CDR1 is ENHRY and CDR2 is SYGVKD in the germline V gene. The CDR3 sequence is 16 residues long. The ends were cut back, 1 base at V and 2 bases at J, with 14 bases in the middle. The CDR3 protein is CAISEFYVLAQETQYF. For the CDR3, the DNA is TGTGCCATCAGTGAGTTTTATGTACTAGCTCAAGAGACCCAGTACTTC.

In this sample, this clonotype turned up many times. The J gene is TRBJ2-3, the V gene TRBV4-3; 7 positions match TRBD2. The ends lost 1 base at V and 1 base at J; junction bases unmatched: 11. Germline V gives CDR1 LGHNA, CDR2 YSLEER. This CDR3 is 18 amino acids long. CDR3 in amino acids: CASSQGSRGREGTDTQYF. The CDR3 DNA follows: TGCGCCAGCAGCCAAGGATCGCGCGGGAGAGAAGGCACAGATACGCAGTATTTT.

V usage is TRBV2 and J usage is TRBJ2-5; 9 positions match TRBD2. With 7 bases clipped from V and 7 bases from J, the junction kept 10 bases outside the gene matches. The length of the CDR3 is 14 residues. Germline values: CDR1 SNHLY, CDR2 FYNNEI. The CDR3 sequence: CASNPSGAQRTQYF. CDR3 sequence (DNA): TGTGCCAGCAACCCTAGCGGGGCCCAAAGGACCCAGTACTTC. The whole variable domain, filled in from reference TRBV2 and TRBJ2-5, reads EPEVTQTPSHQVTQMGQEVILRCVPISNHLYFYWYRQILGQKVEFLVSFYNNEISEKSEIFDDQFSVERPDGSNFTLKIRSTKLEDSAMYFCASNPSGAQRTQYFGPGTRLLVL.

The rearrangement links TRBV27 to TRBJ2-1; possible D gene TRBD2, 5 bases. The CDR3 covers 15 residues. The V end was cut by 6 bases, the J end by 8 bases, with 20 bases between. Germline V CDR1 and CDR2: MNHEY, SMNVEV (reference sequence). The CDR3 region is CASSRAGSGLYEQFF. The DNA for the CDR3 is TGTGCCAGCAGCCGCGCTGGGAGTGGTCTTTATGAGCAGTTCTTC.

V usage is TRBV15 and J usage is TRBJ2-5; D unclear. This CDR3 has 16 amino acids. Trimming cost V 1 base and J 2 bases, with 14 bases left between them. From germline, CDR1 is LNHNV and CDR2 YYDKDF (reference sequence). The CDR3 loop is CATSRGQWPEQETQYF. DNA for the CDR3: TGTGCCACCAGCAGAGGCCAATGGCCGGAGCAAGAGACCCAGTACTTC.

Ten or more counts support this clonotype. The V call is TRBV11-2, the J call TRBJ2-3; a weak D match, TRBD2 (5 bases). The V end was cut by 5 bases, the J end by 1 base, with 16 bases between. The CDR3 is 16 amino acids. Germline CDR1 and CDR2: SGHAT and FQNNGV. This chain's CDR3 is CASSLKTSLGTDTQYF. DNA of the CDR3: TGTGCCAGCAGCCTAAAAACTAGTCTCGGCACAGATACGCAGTATTTT.

A few counts support this clonotype. The V gene is TRBV15, the J gene TRBJ2-7, with a possible D match to TRBD1 (5 bases). Germline V gene data show CDR1 as LNHNV and CDR2 as YYDKDF (reference sequence). The CDR3 sequence is 15 residues long. The V end was cut by 5 bases, the J end by 1 base, with 15 bases between. This CDR3 reads CATSWSIDSSYEQYF. The CDR3 bases are TGTGCCACCAGCTGGAGTATAGACAGTTCCTACGAGCAGTACTTC.

The chain combines TRBV20-1 with TRBJ2-3; 9 bases map to TRBD2. The CDR3 runs to 14 residues. Germline values: CDR1 DFQATT, CDR2 SNEGSKA (reference sequence). Trimming at V came to 4 bases and at J to 3 bases, leaving 5 bases not matched to a gene. CDR3 in amino acids: CSAKASGTTDTQYF. CDR3 nucleotide sequence: TGCAGTGCTAAGGCTAGCGGGACAACAGATACGCAGTATTTT.

This clonotype was observed a handful of times. CDR3 nucleotides: TGCAGTTCTCTCGCAGCTATAAGAGGCTACGAGCAGTACTTC. Amino acid sequence: CSSLAAIRGYEQYF. The chain joins TRBV20-1 to TRBJ2-7, with D uncertain. With 8 bases removed from V and 3 bases from J, the gap between germline ends came to 20 bases. Germline values: CDR1 DFQATT, CDR2 SNEGSKA (reference sequence). The CDR3 is 14 amino acids.

The chain links TRBV6-2 or TRBV6-3 to TRBJ2-5; no definite D call. The CDR3 runs 13 residues. The V and J ends lost 0 bases and 5 bases respectively, with 7 bases between them. Germline V CDR1 and CDR2: MNHEY, SVGEGT. The CDR3 DNA reads as TGTGCCAGCAGTTACTCGAGTTGGGAGACCCAGTACTTC. Its translation: CASSYSSWETQYF.

This clonotype was detected many times. The chain recombines TRBV12-3 or TRBV12-4 with TRBJ1-1, with a weak D call TRBD1 (6 bases). Trimming cost V 6 bases and J 5 bases, with 10 bases left between them. The CDR3 covers 12 residues. The CDR3: CASSQGWTEAFF. The CDR3 DNA reads TGTGCCAGCAGCCAGGGGTGGACTGAAGCTTTCTTT.

This clonotype was counted at least ten times. The V call is TRBV7-9, the J call TRBJ2-2, with TRBD1 as a possible D gene (7 bases). CDR1 SEHNR and CDR2 FQNEAQ come from the germline V gene (reference sequence). The CDR3 is made up of 15 amino acids. V lost 5 bases and J 5 bases, leaving 15 bases between the germline ends. The CDR3 loop is CASSPRDSGTGELFF. The CDR3, as DNA: TGTGCCAGCAGCCCCCGGGACAGCGGGACCGGGGAGCTGTTTTTT.

In this sample, this clonotype turned up a few times. CDR3 residues: CASSLALAVTYEQYF. For the CDR3, the DNA is TGTGCCAGCAGCTTAGCACTAGCGGTTACCTACGAGCAGTACTTC. This chain links TRBV7-2 with TRBJ2-7; 8 bases agree with TRBD2. Unmatched junction bases numbered 3, after V lost 0 bases and J lost 2 bases. The CDR3 covers 15 residues. Germline CDR1 and CDR2: SGHTA and FQGNSA.

The V and J genes are TRBV29-1 and TRBJ2-1, with a weak D call TRBD1 (5 bases). The germline V gene encodes CDR1 SQVTM and CDR2 ANQGSEA. V was cut by 4 bases and J by 8 bases, with 12 bases left in between. CDR3 size: 12 residues. The CDR3 loop is CSVVARVDEQFF. In DNA form, the CDR3 reads TGCAGCGTTGTTGCCAGGGTTGATGAGCAGTTCTTC.

V usage is TRBV7-2 and J usage is TRBJ2-3; D ambiguous. Germline values: CDR1 SGHTA, CDR2 FQGNSA. V lost 6 bases to trimming and J lost 4 bases, with 8 bases between them. CDR3 length: 12 amino acids. The CDR3 DNA reads as TGTGCCAGCAGGTCCGTGGCAGATACGCAGTATTTT. The encoded protein is CASRSVADTQYF.

V is TRBV27 and J is TRBJ2-2, with 10 bases identical to TRBD1. CDR1 is MNHEY, CDR2 SMNVEV, per germline (reference sequence). Trimming at V came to 5 bases and at J to 4 bases, leaving 13 bases not matched to a gene. The CDR3 covers 18 residues. CDR3 nucleotides: TGTGCCAGCAGTCAGATTCTCCCCGGGACAGGGGTCACCGGGGAGCTGTTTTTT. Its translation is CASSQILPGTGVTGELFF.

Many counts were recorded for this clonotype. The gene calls are TRBV2 and TRBJ2-2; D unresolved. Deletions cut 4 bases from V and 1 base from J, with 7 bases between. This CDR3 comprises 14 residues. From germline, CDR1 is SNHLY and CDR2 FYNNEI. In DNA, the CDR3 is TGTGCCAGCAGTGGGTCCGGGAACACCGGGGAGCTGTTTTTT. This gives the protein CASSGSGNTGELFF.

There are a few counts of this clonotype. This chain connects TRBV6-2 or TRBV6-3 to TRBJ2-3; D ambiguous. There are 16 residues in the CDR3. Trimming took off 4 bases at V and 2 bases at J, with 16 bases between the two ends. CDR1 and CDR2 from the germline V gene are MNHEY and SVGEGT. This chain's CDR3 is CASSLGPQEITDTQYF. CDR3 sequence (DNA): TGTGCCAGCAGTTTGGGTCCTCAAGAGATCACAGATACGCAGTATTTT.

This clonotype was seen many times. The V call is TRBV5-1, the J call TRBJ2-7; D possibly corresponds to TRBD1 (5 bases). Per germline, CDR1 SGHRS and CDR2 YFSETQ. Trimming stripped 4 bases from V and 1 base from J, with 9 bases between. CDR3 length: 13 amino acids. In DNA, the CDR3 is TGCGCCAGCAGCGAGGACATTTCCTACGAGCAGTACTTC. Translated: CASSEDISYEQYF. Variable domain in full (rest from reference TRBV5-1 and TRBJ2-7): KAGVTQTPRYLIKTRGQQVTLSCSPISGHRSVSWYQQTPGQGLQFLFEYFSETQRNKGNFPGRFSGRQFSNSRSEMNVSTLELGDSALYLCASSEDISYEQYFGPGTRLTVT.

This clonotype was seen only a few times. The chain links TRBV4-3 to TRBJ2-7, with D possibly TRBD2 on 5 matching bases. Germline lookup yields CDR1 LGHNA and CDR2 YSLEER. The length of the CDR3 is 15 residues. V lost 0 bases to trimming and J lost 4 bases, with 13 bases between them. CDR3 nucleotides: TGCGCCAGCAGCCAAGATTTGAGCGGAGCTTACGAGCAGTACTTC. This codes for CASSQDLSGAYEQYF.

V and J are TRBV9 and TRBJ2-1, with D unclear. The V and J ends lost 4 bases and 0 bases respectively, with 11 bases between them. This CDR3 is 15 amino acids long. The germline V gene has CDR1 SGDLS and CDR2 YYNGEE. CDR3: CASSSDPSSYNEQFF. DNA of the CDR3: TGTGCCAGCAGCTCCGACCCAAGCTCCTACAATGAGCAGTTCTTC.

The rearrangement links TRBV4-1 to TRBJ1-2, with TRBD1 identical over 8 bases. The CDR3 has 13 amino acids. Germline V gives CDR1 MGHRA, CDR2 YSYEKL. V dropped 4 bases and J dropped 6; count of bases not matched to a gene: 4. The CDR3 sequence: CASSRLTGDGYTF. The CDR3 DNA follows: TGCGCCAGCAGCCGCTTGACAGGGGATGGCTACACCTTC.

Here the CDR3 reads CASSHDTGLNTEAFF. For the CDR3, the DNA is TGTGCCAGCAGCCACGATACAGGGTTGAACACTGAAGCTTTCTTT. The chain employs TRBV7-9 and TRBJ1-1; D might be TRBD1 (6 bases). The CDR3 is made up of 15 amino acids. The germline V and J ends were trimmed by 5 bases and 0 bases, with 13 bases remaining between them. Germline V gives CDR1 SEHNR, CDR2 FQNEAQ (reference sequence).

This clonotype has more than one count but fewer than ten. The chain uses TRBV7-2 and TRBJ2-2, with D possibly called TRBD1 or TRBD2 (5 bases each). V was cut by 1 base and J by 7 bases, with 10 bases left in between. This CDR3 is built from 14 residues. Germline values: CDR1 SGHTA, CDR2 FQGNSA. The CDR3 spells CASSLVGVDGELFF. DNA for the CDR3: TGTGCCAGCAGCTTAGTGGGGGTTGACGGGGAGCTGTTTTTT.

Ten or more counts support this clonotype. The chain is built from TRBV28 and TRBJ2-2; D unresolved. V gave up 6 bases and J gave up 0 bases, with 11 bases separating them. The CDR3 has 15 residues. In germline, CDR1 is MDHEN, CDR2 SYDVKM. CDR3 loop: CASRWDRTNTGELFF. The CDR3 nucleotides read TGTGCCAGCAGATGGGATCGTACGAACACCGGGGAGCTGTTTTTT.